This T cell receptor beta chain was identified during a study of spatial heterogeneity in lung cancer. Turning to the study itself: Counts of TCR transcripts in tumor regions correlated strongly with a matched bulk RNA-seq T cell module score. Study results and caveats: The study found that expanded intratumoral alpha and beta TCR counts tracked tumor mutation counts.

This CDR3 comprises 14 residues. V was pared by 5 bases and J by 4 bases, with 7 bases of the junction left unmatched. Germline V gives CDR1 SGHTA, CDR2 FQGTGA. Worth noting for this clonotype: Its antigen remains unidentified. As an off-target read in a library built for alpha chains, this beta chain has a frequency of little significance.

Time point defined: sample taken at primary tumor resection. Unsorted whole RNA from tumor, nontumor lung or frozen PBMC underwent sequencing. Every TCR cDNA molecule bore a unique molecular identifier. TCRdb reprocessed the 5' RACE reads via MiXCR and lists one record per CDR3 protein. The data hold about 9,200 distinct CDR3 sequences, with 45% to 65% observed a single time. This clonotype originated in a female donor with early-stage non-small cell lung cancer. The sample was lung tumor tissue, taken at surgery. The chain couples TRBV7-3 to TRBJ2-5; 7 bases are shared with TRBD2. In DNA form, the CDR3 reads TGTGCCAGCAGCCCCCTAGGGAGGGGAGAGACCCAGTACTTC. This translates into CASSPLGRGETQYF.